One and the same sample provided the 24 T cell receptor beta chains below, sequenced in a study of blood T cell repertoires in COVID-19. Sequenced by immunoSEQ multiplex PCR; TCRdb stores in-frame clones only, minus some. Here the sample spans roughly 190,000 clones, around 82% being singletons. The source material was PBMCs or T cells enriched from blood (not recorded which). These receptors were collected from a man in his forties who had recovered from COVID-19.

This clone came up once. This rearrangement joins TRBV9 to TRBJ1-4, with D possibly TRBD1 on 5 matching bases. The CDR3 has 15 residues. Germline V gene data show CDR1 as SGDLS and CDR2 as YYNGEE. V was clipped by 3 bases and J by 4 bases, with 13 bases between them. CDR3 coding DNA: TGTGCCAGCAGCGCACAGGCGACAATTAATGAAAAACTGTTTTTT. Residues: CASSAQATINEKLFF.

The genes are TRBV9 and TRBJ2-2; D is possibly TRBD1 (6 bases). The V gene lost 5 bases and the J gene lost 2 bases, with 10 bases spanning the gap. This CDR3 has 14 amino acids. Germline V lookup: CDR1 SGDLS, CDR2 YYNGEE. CDR3 sequence reads: CASRGAVNTGELFF. The CDR3 DNA is TGTGCCAGCAGGGGGGCCGTAAACACCGGGGAGCTGTTTTTT.

This rearrangement joins TRBV7-6 to TRBJ2-1; 9 bases are shared with TRBD2. The CDR3 sequence is 14 residues long. Germline assignment: CDR1 SGHVS and CDR2 FNYEAQ. The V segment lost 4 bases and the J segment 8 bases; nucleotides outside the gene matches: 6. The CDR3 region is CASSSPSGRYEQFF. The CDR3 region has the DNA TGTGCCAGCAGCTCTCCGAGCGGGAGGTATGAGCAGTTCTTC. Full variable domain (remainder filled in from reference TRBV7-6 and TRBJ2-1): GAGVSQSPRYKVTKRGQDVALRCDPISGHVSLYWYRQALGQGPEFLTYFNYEAQQDKSGLPNDRFSAERPEGSISTLTIQRTEQRDSAMYRCASSSPSGRYEQFFGPGTRLTVL.

This clone was recorded only once. The chain recombines TRBV5-1 with TRBJ2-7; 7 nucleotides align to TRBD2. Germline CDR1 and CDR2: SGHRS and YFSETQ. The CDR3 is 15 amino acids. The V segment lost 1 base and the J segment 4 bases; nucleotides outside the gene matches: 8. The CDR3, as DNA: TGCGCCAGCAGCTTGTCTAGCGGAACCTTTTACGAGCAGTACGTC. It is translated as CASSLSSGTFYEQYV.

This clone has just one count. The V call is TRBV4-2, the J call TRBJ2-5; D is possibly TRBD2 (6 bases). Looked up from germline, CDR1 is LGHNA and CDR2 is YNFKEQ. V was shortened by 0 bases and J by 5 bases, with 16 bases between the two germline ends. CDR3 size: 16 residues. CDR3 loop: CASSQDPGRGVETQYF. In nucleotides, the CDR3 is TGTGCCAGCAGCCAAGACCCCGGGAGAGGGGTTGAGACCCAGTACTTC.

The chain couples TRBV7-2 to TRBJ2-2; perhaps TRBD1 as D (6 bases). CDR3 length: 17 amino acids. Looked up from germline, CDR1 is SGHTA and CDR2 is FQGNSA. The V end was cut by 1 base, the J end by 7 bases, with 19 bases between. The CDR3 region has the DNA TGTGCCAGCAGCTTAGAAGGGACATATCGACGGGACGGGGAGCTGTTTTTT. Its protein product is CASSLEGTYRRDGELFF.

The chain couples TRBV7-2 to TRBJ2-3; unclear D gene. Trimming cost V 5 bases and J 0 bases, with 15 bases left between them. The CDR3 has 16 residues. Germline CDR1 is SGHTA and CDR2 is FQGNSA. The CDR3 is CASSPLPPPSTDTQYF. The CDR3 DNA is TGTGCCAGCAGCCCTCTACCTCCCCCTAGCACAGATACGCAGTATTTT.

The genes are TRBV5-4 and TRBJ1-4, with 9 bases lining up with TRBD1. Germline CDR1 is SGHNT and CDR2 is YYREEE (reference sequence). With 4 bases clipped from V and 5 bases from J, the junction kept 9 bases outside the gene matches. The CDR3 is 16 amino acids. The CDR3 nucleotides are TGTGCCAGCAGCCCGGGACAGGGCTTGGTGAATGAAAAACTGTTTTTT. It specifies CASSPGQGLVNEKLFF.

The rearrangement joins TRBV7-9 to TRBJ2-7; TRBD2 matches at 10 bases. V lost 5 bases to trimming and J lost 6 bases; unmatched junction nucleotides: 13. The germline V gene has CDR1 SEHNR and CDR2 FQNEAQ (reference sequence). This CDR3 contains 16 residues. The CDR3 region is CASSLGAGGPGGEQYV. In nucleotides, the CDR3 is TGTGCCAGCAGCCTAGGAGCGGGAGGGCCGGGGGGCGAGCAGTACGTC.

This rearrangement joins TRBV6-5 to TRBJ2-7; possible D gene TRBD2, 5 bases. The CDR3 spans 15 residues. Germline assignment: CDR1 MNHEY and CDR2 SVGAGI. V dropped 5 bases and J dropped 1 base, with 15 bases sitting between them. The CDR3 DNA reads as TGTGCCAGCAGTCCGCTCGAGGACTTATCCTACGAGCAGTACTTC. It translates to CASSPLEDLSYEQYF.

This chain joins TRBV5-4 and TRBJ1-1, with 10 bases fitting TRBD1. The germline CDR1 and CDR2 sequences are SGHNT and YYREEE (reference sequence). The CDR3 extends over 14 amino acids. Trimming took 4 bases from V and 4 from J; bases not matched to a gene: 4. CDR3 protein: CASSRTGGSTEAFF. CDR3 nucleotides: TGTGCCAGCAGCAGGACAGGGGGGAGCACTGAAGCTTTCTTT.

V is TRBV10-3 and J is TRBJ2-7; no clear D. Per germline, CDR1 ENHRY and CDR2 SYGVKD. This CDR3 is built from 14 residues. The ends were cut back, 3 bases at V and 2 bases at J, with 11 bases in the middle. CDR3 DNA: TGTGCCATCAGTGACCCTACTATCACCTACGAGCAGTACTTC. It is translated as CAISDPTITYEQYF.

This clone was counted between two and nine times. The chain couples TRBV12-3 or TRBV12-4 to TRBJ1-6, with D unresolved. The CDR3 has 11 amino acids. Trimming took off 3 bases at V and 9 bases at J, with 3 bases between the two ends. CDR3 nucleotides: TGTGCCAGCAGTTTCTTTTCACCCCTCCACTTT. As protein: CASSFFSPLHF.

This clone has only one observation. The rearrangement uses TRBV7-2 and TRBJ2-1, with D perhaps matching TRBD1 (5 bases). The CDR3 totals 13 residues. Deletions cut 6 bases from V and 11 bases from J, with 17 bases between. The germline V gene encodes CDR1 SGHTA and CDR2 FQGNSA. CDR3 DNA: TGTGCCAGCAGTCCGGACCGCAGGGATAAGCAGTTCTTC. This sequence encodes CASSPDRRDKQFF.

The rearrangement joins TRBV18 to TRBJ1-3, with TRBD1 as a possible D gene (6 bases). CDR3 length: 14 amino acids. The germline V gene encodes CDR1 KGHSH and CDR2 LQKENI. Trimming took off 3 bases at V and 4 bases at J, with 10 bases between the two ends. The CDR3 DNA is TGTGCCAGCTCACCGAACAGGGAGGGAAACACCATATATTTT. Translation: CASSPNREGNTIYF.

This sequence joins TRBV18 and TRBJ1-2; no firm D call. V was trimmed by 3 bases and J by 7 bases, leaving 18 bases between them. CDR3 size: 15 residues. Germline V gene sequence: CDR1 KGHSH, CDR2 LQKENI. The CDR3 here is CASSPPSSHRVGYTF. The CDR3 nucleotides read TGTGCCAGCTCACCCCCCTCGTCCCATAGAGTTGGCTACACCTTC.

The CDR3 reads CASSLSAGFGTEAFF. The CDR3 nucleotides read TGTGCCAGCAGCCTCTCGGCGGGGTTCGGTACTGAAGCTTTCTTT. This chain links TRBV7-2 with TRBJ1-1; D is undetermined. Germline V lookup: CDR1 SGHTA, CDR2 FQGNSA. The ends were cut back, 5 bases at V and 5 bases at J, with 18 bases in the middle. The CDR3 is 15 amino acids.

The chain uses TRBV19 and TRBJ1-5, with D perhaps matching TRBD1 (6 bases). Trimming cost V 5 bases and J 3 bases, with 11 bases left between them. Germline CDR1 reads LNHDA; CDR2 reads SQIVND (reference sequence). CDR3 size: 14 residues. The CDR3 region is CASSADSFNQPQHF. The CDR3 DNA reads TGTGCCAGTAGTGCGGACAGTTTCAATCAGCCCCAGCATTTT.

The chain employs TRBV5-1 and TRBJ2-3, with a tentative D call TRBD2 (5 bases). V lost 0 bases, J lost 6 bases, and 8 bases lay in between. This CDR3 contains 13 residues. Germline V gives CDR1 SGHRS, CDR2 YFSETQ. The CDR3 coding sequence is TGCGCCAGCAGCTTGGGCAGGAGGGATACGCAGTATTTT. Its protein is CASSLGRRDTQYF.

The V call is TRBV7-3, the J call TRBJ2-1; D is perhaps TRBD2 (6 bases). V was pared by 2 bases and J by 11 bases, with 19 bases between. CDR3 length: 15 amino acids. Germline values: CDR1 SGHTA, CDR2 FQGTGA. In nucleotides, the CDR3 is TGTGCCAGCAGCTTAGATCCGGGAGCCGCCACCAAGCAGTTCTTC. Translated, it gives CASSLDPGAATKQFF.

The chain links TRBV28 to TRBJ2-7, with D maybe TRBD1 (7 bases). Germline V gene sequence: CDR1 MDHEN, CDR2 SYDVKM. V shed 7 bases and J shed 2 bases, with 30 bases lying between them. CDR3 length equals 19 residues. The DNA for the CDR3 is TGTGCCAGCACTTTCCTCGCAGGTGGCTCAGGGGGAGGTCCCTACGAGCAGTACTTC. Amino acids: CASTFLAGGSGGGPYEQYF.

This chain joins TRBV19 and TRBJ2-7; the D is unclear. The V and J ends lost 5 bases and 9 bases respectively, with 14 bases between them. This CDR3 is 12 amino acids long. Germline CDR1 is LNHDA and CDR2 is SQIVND (reference sequence). The CDR3 DNA sequence: TGTGCCAGTAGTCCGACCGGGTCCGGGCAGTACTTC. It yields the protein CASSPTGSGQYF.

CDR3 nucleotide sequence: TGTGCCAGCAGCCGCACTTTAGCGGGGGGAGGGGGGACCCAGTACTTC. Translating it yields CASSRTLAGGGGTQYF. The chain has TRBV7-2 and TRBJ2-5; TRBD2 matches at 10 bases. The CDR3 has 16 amino acids. CDR1 and CDR2 from the germline V gene are SGHTA and FQGNSA. J gave up 7 bases and V 5 bases, and 13 bases lay outside the gene matches.

The V gene is TRBV28, the J gene TRBJ2-3; a weak D match, TRBD1 (5 bases). Germline loops: CDR1 MDHEN, CDR2 SYDVKM. V was trimmed by 2 bases and J by 12 bases, leaving 12 bases between them. There are 12 residues in the CDR3. CDR3 DNA sequence: TGTGCCAGCAGTTTAATGCCAAGGGGCCAGTATTTT. This encodes CASSLMPRGQYF.